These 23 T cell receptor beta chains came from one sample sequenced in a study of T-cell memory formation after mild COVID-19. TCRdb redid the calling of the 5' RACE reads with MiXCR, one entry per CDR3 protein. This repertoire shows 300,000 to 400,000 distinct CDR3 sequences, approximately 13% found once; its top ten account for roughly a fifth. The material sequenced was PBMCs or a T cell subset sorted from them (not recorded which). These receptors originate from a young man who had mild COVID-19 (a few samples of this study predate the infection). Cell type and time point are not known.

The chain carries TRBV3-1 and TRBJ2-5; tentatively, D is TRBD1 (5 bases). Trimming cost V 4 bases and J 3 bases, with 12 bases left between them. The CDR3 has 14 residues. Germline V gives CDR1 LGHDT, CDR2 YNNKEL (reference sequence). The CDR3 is CASSPRWGEETQYF. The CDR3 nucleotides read TGTGCCAGCAGCCCCAGATGGGGCGAAGAGACCCAGTACTTC.

The CDR3 loop is CAWSEGGGLGQPQHF. CDR3 nucleotides: TGTGCCTGGAGTGAGGGAGGAGGGCTGGGTCAGCCCCAGCATTTT. The chain is built from TRBV30 and TRBJ1-5, with D hard to call. V was trimmed by 1 base and J by 6 bases, leaving 16 bases between them. Germline CDR1 GTSNPN, CDR2 SVGIG (reference sequence). This CDR3 spans 15 amino acids.

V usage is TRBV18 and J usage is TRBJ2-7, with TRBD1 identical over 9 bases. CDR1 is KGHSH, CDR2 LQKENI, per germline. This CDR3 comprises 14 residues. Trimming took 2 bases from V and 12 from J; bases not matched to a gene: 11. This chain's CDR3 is CASSPSTGQGRLYV. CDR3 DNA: TGTGCCAGCTCACCATCGACGGGACAGGGACGGTTGTACGTC.

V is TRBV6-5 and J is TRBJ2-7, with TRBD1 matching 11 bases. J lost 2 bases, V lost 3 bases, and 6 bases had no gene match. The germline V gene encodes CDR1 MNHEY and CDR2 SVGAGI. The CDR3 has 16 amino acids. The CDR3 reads CASSYPGQGVTYEQYV. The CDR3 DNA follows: TGTGCCAGCAGTTATCCGGGACAGGGGGTAACCTACGAGCAGTACGTC.

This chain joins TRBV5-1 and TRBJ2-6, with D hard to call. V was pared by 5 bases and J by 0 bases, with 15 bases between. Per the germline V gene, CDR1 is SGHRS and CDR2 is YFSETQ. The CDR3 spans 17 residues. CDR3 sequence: CASSFITEVSGANVLTF. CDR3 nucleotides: TGCGCCAGCAGTTTTATTACAGAGGTCTCTGGGGCCAACGTCCTGACTTTC.

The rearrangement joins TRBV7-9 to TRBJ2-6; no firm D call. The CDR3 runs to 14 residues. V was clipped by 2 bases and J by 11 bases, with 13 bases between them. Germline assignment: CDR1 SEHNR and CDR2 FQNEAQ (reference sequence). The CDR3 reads CASSLLVGPDVLTF. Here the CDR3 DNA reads TGTGCCAGCAGCTTACTTGTGGGCCCGGACGTCCTGACTTTC. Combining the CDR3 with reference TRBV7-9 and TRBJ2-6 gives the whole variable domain DTGVSQNPRHKITKRGQNVTFRCDPISEHNRLYWYRQTLGQGPEFLTYFQNEAQLEKSRLLSDRFSAERPKGSFSTLEIQRTEQGDSAMYLCASSLLVGPDVLTFGAGSRLTVL.

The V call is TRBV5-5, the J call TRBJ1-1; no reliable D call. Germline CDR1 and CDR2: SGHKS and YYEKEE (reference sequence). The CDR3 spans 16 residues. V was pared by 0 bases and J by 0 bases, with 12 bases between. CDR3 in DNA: TGTGCCAGCAGCTTGGTACGGGGAGGCCTGAACACTGAAGCTTTCTTT. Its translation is CASSLVRGGLNTEAFF.

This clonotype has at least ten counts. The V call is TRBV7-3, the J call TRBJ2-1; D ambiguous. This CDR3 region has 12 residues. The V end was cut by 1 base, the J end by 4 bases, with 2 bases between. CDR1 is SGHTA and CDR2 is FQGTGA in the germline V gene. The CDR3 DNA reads TGTGCCAGCAGCTTAAATTACAATGAGCAGTTCTTC. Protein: CASSLNYNEQFF.

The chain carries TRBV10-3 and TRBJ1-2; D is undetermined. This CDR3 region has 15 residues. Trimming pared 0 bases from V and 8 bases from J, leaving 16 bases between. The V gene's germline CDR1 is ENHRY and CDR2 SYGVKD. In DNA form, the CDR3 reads TGTGCCATCAGTGAGTCGCTGCGGCAGTCACTCGGCTACACCTTC. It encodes CAISESLRQSLGYTF.

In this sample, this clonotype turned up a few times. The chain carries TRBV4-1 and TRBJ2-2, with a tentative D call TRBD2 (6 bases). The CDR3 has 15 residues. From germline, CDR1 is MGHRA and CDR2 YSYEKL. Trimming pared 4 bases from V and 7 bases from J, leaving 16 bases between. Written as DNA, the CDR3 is TGCGCCAGCAGCCCCAGGCAGAGGGAGGACGGGGAGCTGTTTTTT. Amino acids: CASSPRQREDGELFF.

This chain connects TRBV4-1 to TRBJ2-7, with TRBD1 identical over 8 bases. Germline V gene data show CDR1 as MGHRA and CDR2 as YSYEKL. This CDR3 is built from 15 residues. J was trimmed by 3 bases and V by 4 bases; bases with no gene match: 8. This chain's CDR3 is CASSRTGNWVYEQYF. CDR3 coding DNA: TGCGCCAGCAGCCGGACAGGGAATTGGGTCTACGAGCAGTACTTC.

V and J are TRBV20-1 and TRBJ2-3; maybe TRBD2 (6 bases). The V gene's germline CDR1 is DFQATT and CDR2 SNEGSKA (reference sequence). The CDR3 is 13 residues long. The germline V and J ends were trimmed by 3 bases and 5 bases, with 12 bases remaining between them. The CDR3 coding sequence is TGCAGTGCTAGGGTTCTGGGGGGAGATACGCAGTATTTT. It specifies CSARVLGGDTQYF.

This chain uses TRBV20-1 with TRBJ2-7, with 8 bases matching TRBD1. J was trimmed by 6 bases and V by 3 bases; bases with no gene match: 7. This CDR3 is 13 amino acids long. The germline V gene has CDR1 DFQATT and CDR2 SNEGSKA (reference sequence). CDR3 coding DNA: TGCAGTGCTAGCACGGACAGGGCACGCGAGCAGTACGTC. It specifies CSASTDRAREQYV.

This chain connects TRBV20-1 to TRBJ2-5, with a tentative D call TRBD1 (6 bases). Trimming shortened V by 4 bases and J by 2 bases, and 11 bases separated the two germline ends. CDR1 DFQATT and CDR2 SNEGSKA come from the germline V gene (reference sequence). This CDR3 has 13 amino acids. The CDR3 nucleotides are TGCAGTGCTAACCGACAGGCTCAAGAGACCCAGTACTTC. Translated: CSANRQAQETQYF.

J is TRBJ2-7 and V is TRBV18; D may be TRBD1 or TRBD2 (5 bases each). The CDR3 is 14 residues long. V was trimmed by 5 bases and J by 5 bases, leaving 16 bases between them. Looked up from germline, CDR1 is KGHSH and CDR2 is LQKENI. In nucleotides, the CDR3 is TGTGCCAGCTCAAGGGACGGCTCCCTCCACGAGCAGTACTTC. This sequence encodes CASSRDGSLHEQYF.

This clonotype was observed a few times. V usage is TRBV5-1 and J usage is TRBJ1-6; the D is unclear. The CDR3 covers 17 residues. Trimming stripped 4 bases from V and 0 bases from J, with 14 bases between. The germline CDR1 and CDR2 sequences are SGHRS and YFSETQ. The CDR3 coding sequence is TGCGCCAGCAGCCCCCGGACCGCTAGCTCCTATAATTCACCCCTCCACTTT. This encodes CASSPRTASSYNSPLHF.

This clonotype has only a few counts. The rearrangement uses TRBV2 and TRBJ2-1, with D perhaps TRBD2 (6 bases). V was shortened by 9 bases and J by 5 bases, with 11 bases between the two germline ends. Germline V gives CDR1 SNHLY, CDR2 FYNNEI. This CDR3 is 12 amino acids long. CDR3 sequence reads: CARLASHNEQFF. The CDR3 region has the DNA TGTGCCAGACTAGCAAGCCACAATGAGCAGTTCTTC. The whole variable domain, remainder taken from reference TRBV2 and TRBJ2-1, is EPEVTQTPSHQVTQMGQEVILRCVPISNHLYFYWYRQILGQKVEFLVSFYNNEISEKSEIFDDQFSVERPDGSNFTLKIRSTKLEDSAMYFCARLASHNEQFFGPGTRLTVL.

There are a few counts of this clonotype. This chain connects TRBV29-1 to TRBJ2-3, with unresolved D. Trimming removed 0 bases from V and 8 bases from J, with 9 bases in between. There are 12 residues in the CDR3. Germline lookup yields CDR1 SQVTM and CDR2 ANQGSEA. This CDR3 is CSVEETYTTQYF. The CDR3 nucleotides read TGCAGCGTTGAAGAAACATACACTACGCAGTATTTT.

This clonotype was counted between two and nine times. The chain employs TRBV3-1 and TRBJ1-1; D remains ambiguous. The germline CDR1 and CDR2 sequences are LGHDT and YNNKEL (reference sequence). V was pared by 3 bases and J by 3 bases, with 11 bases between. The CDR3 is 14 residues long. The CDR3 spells CASSQGLTDTEAFF. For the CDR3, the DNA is TGTGCCAGCAGCCAGGGATTGACGGACACTGAAGCTTTCTTT.

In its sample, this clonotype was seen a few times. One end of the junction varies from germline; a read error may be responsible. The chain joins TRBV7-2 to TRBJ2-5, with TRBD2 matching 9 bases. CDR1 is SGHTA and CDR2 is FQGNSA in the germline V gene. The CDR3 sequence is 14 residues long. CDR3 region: CASSLAGWQETQYF. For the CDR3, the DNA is TGTGCCAGCAGCCTAGCGGGGTGGCAAGAGACCCAGTACTTC.

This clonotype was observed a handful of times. The CDR3 reads CASSNDRNTEAFF. CDR3 DNA sequence: TGTGCCAGCAGCAACGACAGGAACACTGAAGCTTTCTTT. This rearrangement joins TRBV11-2 to TRBJ1-1; D may be TRBD1 (5 bases). The CDR3 covers 13 residues. V was clipped by 5 bases and J by 1 base, with 8 bases between them. CDR1 and CDR2 from the germline V gene are SGHAT and FQNNGV.

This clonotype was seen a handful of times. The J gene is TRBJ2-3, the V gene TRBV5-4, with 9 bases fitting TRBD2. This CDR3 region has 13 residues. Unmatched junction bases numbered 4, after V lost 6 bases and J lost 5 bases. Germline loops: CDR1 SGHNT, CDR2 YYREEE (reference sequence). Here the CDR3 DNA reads TGTGCCAGCATGAGGCGGGGGGGAGATACGCAGTATTTT. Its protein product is CASMRRGGDTQYF.

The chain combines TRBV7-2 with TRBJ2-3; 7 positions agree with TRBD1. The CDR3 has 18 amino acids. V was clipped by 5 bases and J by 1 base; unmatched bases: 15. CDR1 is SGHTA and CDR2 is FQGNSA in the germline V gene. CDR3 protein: CASSLTGFRGSGTDTQYF. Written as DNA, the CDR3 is TGTGCCAGCAGCCTGACAGGGTTTAGAGGGTCGGGCACAGATACGCAGTATTTT.